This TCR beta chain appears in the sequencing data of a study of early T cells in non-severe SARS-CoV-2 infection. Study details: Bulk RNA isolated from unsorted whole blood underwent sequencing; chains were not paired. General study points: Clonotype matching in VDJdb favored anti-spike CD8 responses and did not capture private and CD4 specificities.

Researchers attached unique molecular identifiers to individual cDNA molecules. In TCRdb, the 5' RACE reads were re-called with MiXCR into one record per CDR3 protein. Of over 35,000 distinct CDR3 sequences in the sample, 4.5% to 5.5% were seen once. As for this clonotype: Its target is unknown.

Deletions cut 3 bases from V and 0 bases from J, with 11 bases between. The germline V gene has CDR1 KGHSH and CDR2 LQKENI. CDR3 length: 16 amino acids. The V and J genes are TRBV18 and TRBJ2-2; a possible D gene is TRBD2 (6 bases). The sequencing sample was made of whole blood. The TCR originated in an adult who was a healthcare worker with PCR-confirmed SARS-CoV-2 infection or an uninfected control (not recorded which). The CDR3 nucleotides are TGTGCCAGCTCACCGCGGGACCGTCCGAACACCGGGGAGCTGTTTTTT. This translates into CASSPRDRPNTGELFF.